Following are 21 T cell receptor beta chains from one sample sequenced in a study of T cells in Graves' hyperthyroidism and ophthalmopathy. TCR beta CDR3 regions were amplified from RNA transcripts. HTBI primers were employed in a first-round RT-PCR of the TCR CDR3. Using its own MiXCR run on the multiplex PCR reads, TCRdb lists one record per CDR3 protein. The top ten clones hold roughly 17% of a sample with about 480,000 distinct CDR3 sequences, under 15% of them seen once. The sequenced material came from blood. Source of these receptors: a woman aged 18-35 years with Graves' hyperthyroidism.

In this sample, this clonotype turned up many times. This chain joins TRBV12-3 or TRBV12-4 and TRBJ1-1; D call uncertain. Trimming removed 8 bases from V and 2 bases from J, with 21 bases in between. This CDR3 has 16 residues. CDR3 region: CASGKVVGQLNTEAFF. CDR3 in DNA: TGTGCCAGCGGTAAAGTAGTTGGGCAACTAAACACTGAAGCTTTCTTT.

This clonotype was seen many times. V is TRBV7-9 and J is TRBJ1-2; D is unresolved. The CDR3 consists of 16 residues. V was shortened by 5 bases and J by 0 bases, with 16 bases between the two germline ends. Germline CDR1 is SEHNR and CDR2 is FQNEAQ (reference sequence). The CDR3 DNA reads as TGTGCCAGCAGCCCCGTGGCGGTGTCGACTAACTATGGCTACACCTTC. Its protein product is CASSPVAVSTNYGYTF.

This clonotype was counted at least ten times. The chain has TRBV7-2 and TRBJ2-2, with TRBD2 matching 11 bases. The CDR3 has 16 amino acids. V was clipped by 5 bases and J by 6 bases; unmatched bases: 8. The germline V gene has CDR1 SGHTA and CDR2 FQGNSA. The CDR3 reads CASSLLASGRSGELFF. In DNA, the CDR3 is TGTGCCAGCAGCCTGCTGGCTAGCGGGAGGTCCGGGGAGCTGTTTTTT.

This sequence joins TRBV19 and TRBJ2-5; D remains ambiguous. Trimming removed 6 bases from V and 3 bases from J, with 14 bases in between. Germline-derived CDR1 and CDR2 are LNHDA and SQIVND (reference sequence). The CDR3 runs to 14 residues. The CDR3 sequence is CASSLPTGEETQYF. CDR3 DNA: TGTGCCAGTAGCCTTCCTACTGGGGAAGAGACCCAGTACTTC. The full variable domain, rest sourced from reference TRBV19 and TRBJ2-5, is DGGITQSPKYLFRKEGQNVTLSCEQNLNHDAMYWYRQDPGQGLRLIYYSQIVNDFQKGDIAEGYSVSREKKESFPLTVTSAQKNPTAFYLCASSLPTGEETQYFGPGTRLLVL.

As concerns this clonotype: A much larger clone differs from this one at a single base, so this may be a read error. This chain links TRBV20-1 with TRBJ2-1; 7 bases are shared with TRBD2. This CDR3 has 14 amino acids. Germline CDR1 is DFQATT and CDR2 is SNEGSKA (reference sequence). The CDR3 reads CGGRGGSSYNEQFF. CDR3 sequence (DNA): TGCGGTGGACGAGGCGGGAGCTCCTACAATGAGCAGTTCTTC.

This clonotype was counted only a few times. This chain links TRBV5-4 with TRBJ2-1; TRBD1 might be the D (5 bases). The germline V and J ends were trimmed by 4 bases and 5 bases, with 13 bases remaining between them. The CDR3 extends over 14 amino acids. Germline CDR1 SGHNT, CDR2 YYREEE (reference sequence). The CDR3 protein is CASSPLTVNNEQFF. CDR3 coding DNA: TGTGCCAGCAGCCCGTTGACAGTCAACAATGAGCAGTTCTTC.

There are many counts of this clonotype. The chain joins TRBV20-1 to TRBJ2-1, with 9 bases lining up with TRBD2. The CDR3 loop spans 15 amino acids. V gave up 0 bases and J gave up 8 bases; unmatched junction bases: 8. Germline V gene data show CDR1 as DFQATT and CDR2 as SNEGSKA (reference sequence). CDR3 region: CSARDLREGWYEQFF. The DNA for the CDR3 is TGCAGTGCTAGAGATCTGCGGGAGGGTTGGTATGAGCAGTTCTTC.

The chain has TRBV4-1 and TRBJ2-1, with a possible D match to TRBD2 (6 bases). There are 16 residues in the CDR3. Germline V CDR1 and CDR2: MGHRA, YSYEKL. The ends were cut back, 0 bases at V and 0 bases at J, with 9 bases in the middle. DNA for the CDR3: TGCGCCAGCAGCCAAGAAGGCGGGATCTCCTACAATGAGCAGTTCTTC. Its translation: CASSQEGGISYNEQFF.

This clonotype was seen at least ten times. V usage is TRBV20-1 and J usage is TRBJ2-4; TRBD2 matches at 11 bases. Germline V gene lookup returns CDR1 DFQATT and CDR2 SNEGSKA (reference sequence). The CDR3 totals 15 residues. The trim removed 5 bases at V and 1 base at J, leaving 4 bases unmatched. The CDR3 here is CSAYSGRGAKNIQYF. The DNA of the CDR3 is TGCAGTGCTTATAGCGGGAGGGGCGCCAAAAACATTCAGTACTTC.

This clonotype was detected a few times. The V call is TRBV6-1, the J call TRBJ1-2; D not certain. The CDR3 spans 16 residues. The germline V gene encodes CDR1 MNHNS and CDR2 SASEGT. V lost 3 bases, J lost 8 bases, and 22 bases lay in between. The CDR3 DNA follows: TGTGCCAGCAGTGAGCGGCAGGTGCGGAGTTATGGAGGCTACACCTTC. Protein product: CASSERQVRSYGGYTF.

This sequence joins TRBV5-1 and TRBJ2-5; D is uncertain. V was shortened by 2 bases and J by 3 bases, with 5 bases between the two germline ends. Germline values: CDR1 SGHRS, CDR2 YFSETQ. The CDR3 is 12 amino acids. The DNA of the CDR3 is TGCGCCAGCAGCTTCCGTGAAGAGACCCAGTACTTC. Amino acids: CASSFREETQYF.

This clonotype was counted only a few times. The chain couples TRBV20-1 to TRBJ1-2; TRBD1 might be the D (6 bases). Deletions cut 0 bases from V and 3 bases from J, with 17 bases between. The germline V gene encodes CDR1 DFQATT and CDR2 SNEGSKA (reference sequence). The CDR3 runs to 16 residues. In DNA, the CDR3 is TGCAGTGCTAGAGATGAGGCCAGGGGACGGGACTATGGCTACACCTTC. Translating it yields CSARDEARGRDYGYTF.

This sequence joins TRBV6-9 and TRBJ2-7; 10 bases map to TRBD1. This CDR3 is built from 17 residues. Germline trimming cut 3 bases from V and 4 bases from J; bases unmatched to any gene: 12. CDR1 and CDR2 from the germline V gene are MNHGY and SVAAGI. CDR3 region: CASSYTTPGQGLYEQYV. The CDR3 region has the DNA TGTGCCAGCAGTTACACTACGCCGGGACAGGGGCTTTACGAGCAGTACGTC.

The J gene is TRBJ2-2, the V gene TRBV19; D ambiguous. CDR1 and CDR2 from the germline V gene are LNHDA and SQIVND (reference sequence). The CDR3 runs to 15 residues. V lost 6 bases to trimming and J lost 4 bases, with 15 bases between them. The CDR3 coding sequence is TGTGCCAGTAGGGTCCAAGCGAGTAGCACCGGGGAGCTGTTTTTT. Translated: CASRVQASSTGELFF. Supplemented by reference TRBV19 and TRBJ2-2, the full variable domain reads DGGITQSPKYLFRKEGQNVTLSCEQNLNHDAMYWYRQDPGQGLRLIYYSQIVNDFQKGDIAEGYSVSREKKESFPLTVTSAQKNPTAFYLCASRVQASSTGELFFGEGSRLTVL.

This clonotype was counted many times. The genes are TRBV6-1 and TRBJ1-5; D is perhaps TRBD1 (5 bases). CDR3 size: 13 residues. The germline V gene has CDR1 MNHNS and CDR2 SASEGT. V lost 9 bases and J 5 bases, leaving 14 bases between the germline ends. The CDR3 sequence: CARGGDGDQPQHF. The CDR3 bases are TGTGCCAGGGGAGGGGACGGCGATCAGCCCCAGCATTTT.

This sequence joins TRBV4-1 and TRBJ1-5, with D perhaps matching TRBD1 (5 bases). In germline, CDR1 is MGHRA, CDR2 YSYEKL. Trimming stripped 0 bases from V and 1 base from J, with 13 bases between. This CDR3 contains 17 residues. In nucleotides, the CDR3 is TGCGCCAGCAGCCAAGATCCCAGGGCTTGGAGCAATCAGCCCCAGCATTTT. Translation: CASSQDPRAWSNQPQHF.

This clonotype was detected many times. The chain carries TRBV12-3 or TRBV12-4 and TRBJ2-5; D is uncertain. This CDR3 has 13 residues. With 10 bases removed from V and 2 bases from J, the gap between germline ends came to 14 bases. As DNA, the CDR3 is TGTGCCACCGGCCACACGACGCAAGAGACCCAGTACTTC. Protein: CATGHTTQETQYF.

In this sample, this clonotype turned up a few times. CDR3 protein: CSAMEPAAYEQYF. CDR3 bases: TGCAGTGCTATGGAGCCTGCCGCCTACGAGCAGTACTTC. The rearrangement uses TRBV20-1 and TRBJ2-7, with D uncertain. Deletions cut 4 bases from V and 2 bases from J, with 12 bases between. This CDR3 region has 13 residues. CDR1 is DFQATT and CDR2 is SNEGSKA in the germline V gene (reference sequence).

The chain combines TRBV9 with TRBJ2-5, with 8 bases that match TRBD1. Trimming took 3 bases from V and 5 from J; bases not matched to a gene: 6. The CDR3 is 14 amino acids. Germline loops: CDR1 SGDLS, CDR2 YYNGEE. This chain's CDR3 is CASSADRVWETQYF. In DNA form, the CDR3 reads TGTGCCAGCAGCGCGGACAGGGTATGGGAGACCCAGTACTTC.

The table lists this clonotype with many counts. This rearrangement joins TRBV3-1 to TRBJ1-4, with a tentative D call TRBD1 (5 bases). Trimming stripped 1 base from V and 4 bases from J, with 25 bases between. The CDR3 has 20 residues. Germline V gene lookup returns CDR1 LGHDT and CDR2 YNNKEL (reference sequence). CDR3 loop: CASSQGVTHRPARDNEKLFF. As DNA, the CDR3 is TGTGCCAGCAGCCAAGGGGTCACACACAGGCCAGCAAGAGATAATGAAAAACTGTTTTTT.

V gene TRBV29-1 combines with J gene TRBJ2-1; D possibly matches TRBD1 or TRBD2 (5 bases each). Germline values: CDR1 SQVTM, CDR2 ANQGSEA. This CDR3 spans 14 amino acids. V shed 3 bases and J shed 7 bases, with 16 bases lying between them. This CDR3 is CSVDPRGQGNEQFF. For the CDR3, the DNA is TGCAGCGTTGACCCCCGGGGCCAAGGGAATGAGCAGTTCTTC.